This entry describes one T cell receptor beta chain. Its antigen is undetermined. The source of the sample is a study of T cells after yellow fever vaccination. The CDR3 totals 14 residues. The germline V and J ends were trimmed by 6 bases and 4 bases, with 10 bases remaining between them. Germline V CDR1 and CDR2: ENHRY, SYGVKD. Conversion of TCR transcripts into cDNA relied on 5'RACE template switching, which added a universal primer site and UMIs. TCRdb itself ran the 5' RACE reads through MiXCR, one entry per CDR3 protein. The sample comprises hundreds of thousands of distinct CDR3 sequences, approximately 8% of which are singletons, and approximately 3.5% rests with the top ten. Whole-study findings and limits: There was a small share of clonotypes that showed up in both the CD4 and CD8 compartments. Among primary-vaccination clones, most reappeared after the booster, at roughly 96% for CD4 and under 90% for CD8. Faster peaking, at day 5 versus 15, marked a secondary response that was weaker.

The rearrangement links TRBV10-3 to TRBJ1-6; D possibly corresponds to TRBD1 (6 bases). Sequences were derived from CD4+ T cells sorted from PBMCs, sampled 5 days after the yellow fever booster vaccination. The TCR sequence derives from a man aged 18 to 30 who received the YFV17D yellow fever vaccine. In DNA, the CDR3 is TGTGCCATCAGCCGACAGGAGTATAATTCACCCCTCCACTTT. Translation: CAISRQEYNSPLHF.